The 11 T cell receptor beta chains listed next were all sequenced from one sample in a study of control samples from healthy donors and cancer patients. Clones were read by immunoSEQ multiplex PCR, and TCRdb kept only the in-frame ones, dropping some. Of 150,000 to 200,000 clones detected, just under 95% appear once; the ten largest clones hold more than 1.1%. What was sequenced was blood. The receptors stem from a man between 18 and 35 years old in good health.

The CDR3 reads CASSYSTPAGYGYTF. The DNA of the CDR3 is TGTGCCAGCAGTTACTCGACTCCCGCGGGTTATGGCTACACCTTC. The rearrangement uses TRBV6-5 and TRBJ1-2; no clear D. CDR1 is MNHEY, CDR2 SVGAGI, per germline. The CDR3 covers 15 residues. V was trimmed by 0 bases and J by 5 bases, leaving 13 bases between them.

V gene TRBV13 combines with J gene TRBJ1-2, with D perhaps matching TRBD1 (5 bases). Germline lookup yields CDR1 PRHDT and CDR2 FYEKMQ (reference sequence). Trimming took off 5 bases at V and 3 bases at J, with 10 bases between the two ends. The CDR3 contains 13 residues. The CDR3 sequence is CASSPSRDYGYTF. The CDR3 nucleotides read TGTGCCAGCAGCCCTTCCAGGGACTATGGCTACACCTTC.

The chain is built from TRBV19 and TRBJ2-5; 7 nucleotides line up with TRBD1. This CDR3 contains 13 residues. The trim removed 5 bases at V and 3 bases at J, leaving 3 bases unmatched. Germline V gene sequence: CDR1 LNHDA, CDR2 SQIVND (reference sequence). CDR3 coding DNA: TGTGCCAGTAGTCTCGGGACAGAAGAGACCCAGTACTTC. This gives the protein CASSLGTEETQYF.

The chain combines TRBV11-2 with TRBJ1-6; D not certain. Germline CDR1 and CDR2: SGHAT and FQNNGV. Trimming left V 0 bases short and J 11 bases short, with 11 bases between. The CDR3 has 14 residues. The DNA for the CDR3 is TGTGCCAGCAGCTTAGAGGTCGCGTCGGCACCCCTCCACTTT. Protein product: CASSLEVASAPLHF.

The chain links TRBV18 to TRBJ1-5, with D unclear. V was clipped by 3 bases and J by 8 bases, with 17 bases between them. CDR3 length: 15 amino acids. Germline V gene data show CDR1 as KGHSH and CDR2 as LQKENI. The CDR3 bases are TGTGCCAGCTCACCCATTGGGATGTCCGGAGAGCCCCAGCATTTT. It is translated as CASSPIGMSGEPQHF.

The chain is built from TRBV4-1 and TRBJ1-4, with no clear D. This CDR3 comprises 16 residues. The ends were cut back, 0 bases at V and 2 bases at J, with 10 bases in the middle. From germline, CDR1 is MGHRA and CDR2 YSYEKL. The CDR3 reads CASSQDPAATNEKLFF. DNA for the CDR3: TGCGCCAGCAGCCAAGATCCGGCAGCTACTAATGAAAAACTGTTTTTT.

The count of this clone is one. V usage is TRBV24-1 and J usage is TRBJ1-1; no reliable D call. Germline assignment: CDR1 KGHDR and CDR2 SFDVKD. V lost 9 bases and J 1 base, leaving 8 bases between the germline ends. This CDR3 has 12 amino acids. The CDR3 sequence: CATASGNTEAFF. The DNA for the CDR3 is TGTGCCACCGCTAGCGGGAACACTGAAGCTTTCTTT.

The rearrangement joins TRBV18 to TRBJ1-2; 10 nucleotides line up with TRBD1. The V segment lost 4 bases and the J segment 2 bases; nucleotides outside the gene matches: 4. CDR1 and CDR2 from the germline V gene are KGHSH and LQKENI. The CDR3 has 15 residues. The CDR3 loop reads CASSQTGQGNYGYTF. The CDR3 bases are TGTGCCAGCTCACAGACGGGACAGGGGAACTATGGCTACACCTTC.

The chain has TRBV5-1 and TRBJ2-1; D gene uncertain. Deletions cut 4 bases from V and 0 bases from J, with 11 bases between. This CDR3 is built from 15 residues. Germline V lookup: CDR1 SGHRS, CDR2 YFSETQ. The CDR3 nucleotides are TGCGCCAGCAGCCCTGAAGGTGGCTCCTACAATGAGCAGTTCTTC. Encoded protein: CASSPEGGSYNEQFF.

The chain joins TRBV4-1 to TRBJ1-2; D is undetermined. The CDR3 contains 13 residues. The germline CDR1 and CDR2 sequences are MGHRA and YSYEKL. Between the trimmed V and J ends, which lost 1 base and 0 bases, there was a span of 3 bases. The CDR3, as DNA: TGCGCCAGCAGCCAAGGGGCTAACTATGGCTACACCTTC. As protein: CASSQGANYGYTF.

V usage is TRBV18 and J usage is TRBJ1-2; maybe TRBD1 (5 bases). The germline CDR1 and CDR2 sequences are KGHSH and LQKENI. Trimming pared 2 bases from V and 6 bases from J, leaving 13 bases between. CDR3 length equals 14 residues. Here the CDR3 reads CASSPDYWGNGYTF. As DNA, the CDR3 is TGTGCCAGCTCACCAGATTACTGGGGGAATGGCTACACCTTC. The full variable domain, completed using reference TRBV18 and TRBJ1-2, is NAGVMQNPRHLVRRRGQEARLRCSPMKGHSHVYWYRQLPEEGLKFMVYLQKENIIDESGMPKERFSAEFPKEGPSILRIQQVVRGDSAAYFCASSPDYWGNGYTFGSGTRLTVV.